This T cell receptor (beta chain) was documented in a study of blood T cells in healthy people across ages. Study-wide findings and caveats: As age increased, TCR beta diversity per million T cells fell in a roughly linear fashion.

On this clonotype: What it recognizes is unknown.

The authors ran a second PCR of about 7 to 11 cycles using a sample-barcoded 5' primer and a J-beta primer mix. Each cDNA molecule received a tag from a template-switch adaptor that had 12 random nucleotides. Per-sample output comprised a minimum of 2.5 million paired-end reads containing CDR3. TCRdb redid the calling of the 5' RACE reads with MiXCR, one entry per CDR3 protein. The sample contains fewer than 1.5 million distinct CDR3 sequences, 40% to 50% of which appear only once. This CDR3 comprises 16 residues. Per the germline V gene, CDR1 is MGHRA and CDR2 is YSYEKL. V dropped 0 bases and J dropped 2 bases, with 11 bases sitting between them.

Sequencing input: blood. This sequence was found in a woman younger than 35 in good health. The chain joins TRBV4-1 to TRBJ1-5, with D uncertain. CDR3 bases: TGCGCCAGCAGCCAAGATGGAGGTATTGGCAATCAGCCCCAGCATTTT. Its protein product is CASSQDGGIGNQPQHF.